What follows are 17 T cell receptor beta chains derived from one specimen sequenced in a study of beta chain features in type 1 diabetes. These receptors are not linked to any known antigen. Sequenced material consisted of expressed TCRB transcripts (all of the isolated RNA was reverse transcribed). The method was immunoSEQ multiplex PCR; TCRdb's version includes in-frame clones alone and lacks a portion of them. The table records 600,000 or so clones, around 12% of them present only once. Study results and caveats: In all four CD4+ subsets, TCRB CDR3 length was significantly, moderately reduced in type 1 diabetes.

The material sequenced was naive CD4+ T cells from blood. The receptor set was obtained from a young man with type 1 diabetes.

The chain uses TRBV6-4 and TRBJ2-1, with 9 bases matching TRBD2. This CDR3 spans 17 amino acids. The germline gives CDR1 MRHNA, CDR2 SNTAGT. V was clipped by 2 bases and J by 4 bases; unmatched bases: 9. The CDR3 DNA reads as TGTGCCAGCAGTGACGAGGGTAGCGGGGGACCATACAATGAGCAGTTCTTC. As protein: CASSDEGSGGPYNEQFF.

The CDR3 sequence is CASSPVGTGPYNEQFF. The CDR3 DNA reads TGTGCCAGCTCACCAGTAGGGACAGGTCCCTACAATGAGCAGTTCTTC. V is TRBV18 and J is TRBJ2-1; 8 nucleotides line up with TRBD1. The V gene end was trimmed by 2 bases and the J gene end by 2 bases; junction bases not matched to a gene: 5. Germline CDR1 reads KGHSH; CDR2 reads LQKENI. The CDR3 contains 16 residues.

This clone was seen a handful of times. V and J are TRBV14 and TRBJ2-7, with D possibly TRBD1 on 6 matching bases. CDR3 length equals 14 residues. CDR1 SGHDN and CDR2 FVKESK come from the germline V gene. V gave up 1 base and J gave up 4 bases, with 11 bases separating them. The DNA of the CDR3 is TGTGCCAGCAGCCAAGGGCCGAGGGGGTACGAGCAGTACTTC. Amino acids: CASSQGPRGYEQYF.

The chain links TRBV9 to TRBJ2-3; 8 nucleotides align to TRBD2. Germline V gives CDR1 SGDLS, CDR2 YYNGEE. With 0 bases clipped from V and 3 bases from J, the junction kept 6 bases outside the gene matches. The CDR3 has 16 residues. The CDR3, as DNA: TGTGCCAGCAGCGTAGCTGGGGTAGCGGGAACAGATACGCAGTATTTT. Protein sequence: CASSVAGVAGTDTQYF.

This clone was detected only a few times. V usage is TRBV6-6 and J usage is TRBJ1-2; tentative D call: TRBD1 (5 bases). The V gene's germline CDR1 is MNHNY and CDR2 SVGAGI (reference sequence). This CDR3 comprises 14 residues. The ends were cut back, 3 bases at V and 3 bases at J, with 11 bases in the middle. The CDR3 nucleotides read TGTGCCAGCAGTTATTCAGGGTTGGACTATGGCTACACCTTC. Protein sequence: CASSYSGLDYGYTF.

V is TRBV4-2 and J is TRBJ1-2; 8 nucleotides match TRBD1. V gave up 1 base and J gave up 5 bases; unmatched junction bases: 9. The CDR3 length is 16 residues. Germline lookup yields CDR1 LGHNA and CDR2 YNFKEQ. CDR3 sequence (DNA): TGTGCCAGCAGCCAAGGACAGGGGCGAGGAGATTATGGCTACACCTTC. As protein: CASSQGQGRGDYGYTF.

V gene TRBV7-2 combines with J gene TRBJ1-5; maybe TRBD1 (5 bases). Looked up from germline, CDR1 is SGHTA and CDR2 is FQGNSA. The CDR3 length is 14 residues. Between the trimmed V and J ends, which lost 6 bases and 0 bases, there was a span of 9 bases. CDR3 amino acids: CASSPTVSNQPQHF. The DNA for the CDR3 is TGTGCCAGCAGTCCGACAGTTAGCAATCAGCCCCAGCATTTT.

This clone occurred once. The chain couples TRBV4-1 to TRBJ2-1; 8 nucleotides align to TRBD2. With 0 bases clipped from V and 10 bases from J, the junction kept 14 bases outside the gene matches. This CDR3 is built from 17 residues. From germline, CDR1 is MGHRA and CDR2 YSYEKL. CDR3: CASSQDQTSGPTREQFF. In nucleotides, the CDR3 is TGCGCCAGCAGCCAAGATCAAACTAGCGGTCCGACAAGGGAGCAGTTCTTC.

This sequence joins TRBV5-6 and TRBJ2-1, with D possibly matching TRBD1 (6 bases). The V gene's germline CDR1 is SGHDT and CDR2 YYEEEE. The CDR3 loop spans 15 amino acids. Trimming pared 0 bases from V and 3 bases from J, leaving 10 bases between. In nucleotides, the CDR3 is TGTGCCAGCAGCTTGGTGGGGGCACTCTACAATGAGCAGTTCTTC. Residues: CASSLVGALYNEQFF.

The chain uses TRBV14 and TRBJ2-1; maybe TRBD1 (5 bases). This CDR3 contains 15 residues. V was cut by 0 bases and J by 5 bases, with 11 bases left in between. In germline, CDR1 is SGHDN, CDR2 FVKESK. CDR3 region: CASSQDLQGNNEQFF. CDR3 in DNA: TGTGCCAGCAGCCAAGATCTTCAGGGTAACAATGAGCAGTTCTTC.

The chain employs TRBV19 and TRBJ1-3; D uncertain. Germline V gene lookup returns CDR1 LNHDA and CDR2 SQIVND (reference sequence). The CDR3 loop spans 12 amino acids. The V and J ends lost 7 bases and 4 bases respectively, with 8 bases between them. The CDR3 DNA reads TGTGCCAGTACCAACCGGGGAAACACCATATATTTT. It yields the protein CASTNRGNTIYF. The entire variable domain, with the rest obtained from reference TRBV19 and TRBJ1-3, is as follows: DGGITQSPKYLFRKEGQNVTLSCEQNLNHDAMYWYRQDPGQGLRLIYYSQIVNDFQKGDIAEGYSVSREKKESFPLTVTSAQKNPTAFYLCASTNRGNTIYFGEGSWLTVV.

This clone was counted only a few times. The chain carries TRBV29-1 and TRBJ2-7; TRBD1 agrees at 9 bases. V lost 2 bases and J lost 3; bases outside the gene matches: 5. In germline, CDR1 is SQVTM, CDR2 ANQGSEA. This CDR3 region has 14 residues. CDR3 nucleotides: TGCAGCGTTGAATCAGGACAGGGGAACTACGAGCAGTACTTC. Encoded protein: CSVESGQGNYEQYF.

The chain has TRBV7-2 and TRBJ2-3, with a tentative D call TRBD1 (5 bases). Trimming removed 4 bases at V and 4 bases at J, with 15 bases between. From germline, CDR1 is SGHTA and CDR2 FQGNSA. The CDR3 covers 15 residues. CDR3 residues: CASSSGQGSSDTQYF. CDR3 coding DNA: TGTGCCAGCAGCTCCGGCCAGGGCTCCTCAGATACGCAGTATTTT.

This chain joins TRBV10-3 and TRBJ2-3; no reliable D call. The V gene's germline CDR1 is ENHRY and CDR2 SYGVKD. The CDR3 consists of 15 residues. V shed 3 bases and J shed 2 bases, with 12 bases lying between them. The CDR3 spells CAISDMTQYTDTQYF. CDR3 DNA sequence: TGTGCCATCAGTGATATGACTCAATACACAGATACGCAGTATTTT.

The sample holds a few counts of this clone. The chain uses TRBV4-2 and TRBJ1-2; possibly TRBD1 for D (5 bases). The CDR3 consists of 15 residues. The germline V and J ends were trimmed by 1 base and 5 bases, with 14 bases remaining between them. In germline, CDR1 is LGHNA, CDR2 YNFKEQ. The CDR3 sequence is CASSQVAGTDYGYTF. CDR3 coding DNA: TGTGCCAGCAGCCAAGTAGCGGGGACGGATTATGGCTACACCTTC.

This chain joins TRBV18 and TRBJ2-5; maybe TRBD2 (7 bases). Germline CDR1 and CDR2: KGHSH and LQKENI. V gave up 4 bases and J gave up 5 bases, with 17 bases separating them. CDR3 length: 15 amino acids. The CDR3 sequence is CASSRATGGEETQYF. CDR3 in DNA: TGTGCCAGCTCACGAGCGACGGGGGGCGAGGAGACCCAGTACTTC.

The genes are TRBV11-3 and TRBJ2-1; D is uncertain. The CDR3 covers 14 residues. V lost 5 bases and J lost 0, with 8 bases in between. Germline CDR1 and CDR2: SGHNT and YENEEA. The CDR3 is CASSPMGSYNEQFF. CDR3 nucleotide sequence: TGTGCCAGCAGCCCCATGGGCTCCTACAATGAGCAGTTCTTC.